Shown below are 25 T cell receptor beta chains from a single sample sequenced in a study of T cells in Graves' hyperthyroidism and ophthalmopathy. Amplified TCR beta CDR3 regions came from RNA transcripts. In the first-round RT-PCR of the TCR CDR3, the HTBI primer set was used. TCRdb fed the multiplex PCR reads into MiXCR, producing one record per CDR3 protein. The sample gives 200,000 or so distinct CDR3 sequences, about 15% of which show up once; 53% is in the top ten. The sequencing input was blood. The receptors here all came from a woman aged 50 to 60 with Graves' hyperthyroidism.

This clonotype was counted only a few times. V and J are TRBV20-1 and TRBJ1-3, with D perhaps TRBD1 (6 bases). Trimming removed 2 bases from V and 4 bases from J, with 12 bases in between. The CDR3 has 14 amino acids. The germline V gene has CDR1 DFQATT and CDR2 SNEGSKA (reference sequence). CDR3 coding DNA: TGCAGTGCTAGACTCACAGGGCAGGGAAACACCATATATTTT. This sequence encodes CSARLTGQGNTIYF.

The chain has TRBV29-1 and TRBJ2-7, with 13 positions matching TRBD2. V gave up 2 bases and J gave up 3 bases; unmatched junction bases: 13. The CDR3 has 18 amino acids. Germline lookup yields CDR1 SQVTM and CDR2 ANQGSEA. CDR3 DNA: TGCAGCGTTGAACGTGCCGAAACCGGGACTAGCGGGGACTACGAGCAGTACTTC. Residues: CSVERAETGTSGDYEQYF.

The sample holds many counts of this clonotype. V usage is TRBV6-2 or TRBV6-3 and J usage is TRBJ2-1, with 9 positions matching TRBD1. After removal of 6 bases from V and 11 bases from J, the junction contained 14 bases not matched to a gene. Germline values: CDR1 MNHEY, CDR2 SVGEGT. This CDR3 spans 15 amino acids. CDR3: CASSRRGQGGGQQFF. CDR3 bases: TGTGCCAGCAGCCGGCGGGGACAGGGCGGTGGGCAGCAGTTCTTC.

This clonotype was counted only a few times. Possible read error: a much larger clone is one base away. Because the CDR3 is missing its conserved closing phenylalanine or tryptophan, this is likely a read error. The chain carries TRBV20-1 and TRBJ2-7; possibly TRBD2 for D (6 bases). CDR3 size: 14 residues. The V gene lost 4 bases and the J gene lost 1 base, with 14 bases spanning the gap. Germline CDR1 is DFQATT and CDR2 is SNEGSKA (reference sequence). The CDR3 DNA sequence: TGCAGTGCTACGATGTCTAGCGAGTCCTACGAGCAGTACCTC. This encodes CSATMSSESYEQYL.

This rearrangement joins TRBV18 to TRBJ1-2; 7 bases map to TRBD1. Germline V gene sequence: CDR1 KGHSH, CDR2 LQKENI. The CDR3 totals 13 residues. The V and J ends lost 6 bases and 8 bases, in that order; junction bases with no gene match: 9. CDR3 nucleotide sequence: TGTGCCAGCTCGACAGGGATTTCGGAAGGCTACACCTTC. Protein sequence: CASSTGISEGYTF.

This clonotype was picked up many times. J is TRBJ2-5 and V is TRBV28, with 7 bases fitting TRBD1. CDR1 is MDHEN, CDR2 SYDVKM, per germline. Trimming took 6 bases from V and 4 from J; bases not matched to a gene: 2. The CDR3 is 12 amino acids. The CDR3 protein is CASRGGAETQYF. The DNA for the CDR3 is TGTGCCAGCAGAGGGGGCGCAGAGACCCAGTACTTC.

This clonotype was observed a handful of times. The chain combines TRBV6-1 with TRBJ2-5; TRBD1 is a possible D gene (8 bases). This CDR3 is built from 14 residues. Germline V gene lookup returns CDR1 MNHNS and CDR2 SASEGT. V was shortened by 7 bases and J by 5 bases, with 17 bases between the two germline ends. CDR3 sequence reads: CASTNRGGWETQYF. The CDR3 DNA follows: TGTGCCAGCACCAACAGGGGGGGCTGGGAGACCCAGTACTTC.

This clonotype appeared a single time. The gene calls are TRBV5-5 and TRBJ2-1; 9 nucleotides agree with TRBD2. The V and J ends lost 6 bases and 9 bases, in that order; junction bases with no gene match: 13. This CDR3 spans 15 amino acids. Germline V CDR1 and CDR2: SGHKS, YYEKEE (reference sequence). Here the CDR3 reads CASIDFSGSLGEQFF. The CDR3 bases are TGTGCCAGCATAGATTTTAGCGGGAGTTTGGGTGAGCAGTTCTTC.

A few counts support this clonotype. This chain joins TRBV6-1 and TRBJ2-1; 12 nucleotides align to TRBD1. The CDR3 spans 16 residues. In germline, CDR1 is MNHNS, CDR2 SASEGT. With V trimmed by 5 bases and J by 6 bases, 8 bases remained unmatched. CDR3 loop: CASSPTGTGGPNEQFF. The CDR3 DNA follows: TGTGCCAGCAGTCCTACCGGGACAGGGGGCCCCAATGAGCAGTTCTTC.

This clonotype was recorded at least ten times. The chain has TRBV7-9 and TRBJ2-3, with 11 bases fitting TRBD2. Germline CDR1 SEHNR, CDR2 FQNEAQ (reference sequence). J lost 4 bases, V lost 1 base, and 1 base had no gene match. The CDR3 is 15 amino acids. CDR3: CASSLEGLAADTQYF. The CDR3 nucleotides are TGTGCCAGCAGCTTAGAGGGACTAGCGGCAGATACGCAGTATTTT. Full variable domain (rest looked up from reference TRBV7-9 and TRBJ2-3): DTGVSQNPRHKITKRGQNVTFRCDPISEHNRLYWYRQTLGQGPEFLTYFQNEAQLEKSRLLSDRFSAERPKGSFSTLEIQRTEQGDSAMYLCASSLEGLAADTQYFGPGTRLTVL.

V usage is TRBV20-1 and J usage is TRBJ1-1; D is undetermined. The V end lost 6 bases, the J end lost 8 bases, and 16 bases lay between the germline ends. Germline CDR1 DFQATT, CDR2 SNEGSKA (reference sequence). The CDR3 is 12 residues long. The CDR3: CSAEYGGIEAFF. The CDR3 nucleotides read TGCAGTGCAGAATACGGAGGGATCGAAGCTTTCTTT.

This clonotype was seen repeatedly, ten times or more. The J gene is TRBJ2-1, the V gene TRBV6-1; 10 bases match TRBD2. Germline V gene sequence: CDR1 MNHNS, CDR2 SASEGT. J was trimmed by 7 bases and V by 5 bases; bases with no gene match: 8. The CDR3 sequence is 15 residues long. CDR3: CASSLLAGAPNEQFF. DNA of the CDR3: TGTGCCAGCAGTCTTCTAGCGGGAGCTCCTAATGAGCAGTTCTTC.

The chain employs TRBV12-3 or TRBV12-4 and TRBJ1-2; no clear D gene. This CDR3 region has 13 residues. Trimming stripped 7 bases from V and 1 base from J, with 10 bases between. The CDR3 region has the DNA TGTGCCAGCACCAAACTGGGTAACTATGGCTACACCTTC. This encodes CASTKLGNYGYTF.

In its sample, this clonotype was seen many times. This rearrangement joins TRBV27 to TRBJ2-5; D remains ambiguous. Trimming took off 0 bases at V and 5 bases at J, with 10 bases between the two ends. This CDR3 contains 14 residues. Germline lookup yields CDR1 MNHEY and CDR2 SMNVEV (reference sequence). Written as DNA, the CDR3 is TGTGCCAGCAGTTTATCGAGTCTAGTGGAGACCCAGTACTTC. Translation: CASSLSSLVETQYF.

The chain couples TRBV14 to TRBJ2-5; D ambiguous. Trimming removed 7 bases at V and 3 bases at J, with 9 bases between. In germline, CDR1 is SGHDN, CDR2 FVKESK. This CDR3 is built from 12 residues. CDR3 sequence: CASILLEETQYF. In DNA, the CDR3 is TGTGCCAGCATCCTCCTCGAAGAGACCCAGTACTTC.

This clonotype showed up many times. This chain uses TRBV20-1 with TRBJ2-3; a possible D gene is TRBD2 (6 bases). The V end was cut by 3 bases, the J end by 1 base, with 14 bases between. This CDR3 has 15 amino acids. Looked up from germline, CDR1 is DFQATT and CDR2 is SNEGSKA (reference sequence). The CDR3 loop reads CSASFRAGRTDTQYF. In DNA form, the CDR3 reads TGCAGTGCTAGTTTTCGGGCGGGACGCACAGATACGCAGTATTTT.

This clonotype occurred a few times. The chain links TRBV4-1 to TRBJ2-1, with TRBD2 matching 12 bases. Germline CDR1 is MGHRA and CDR2 is YSYEKL. The CDR3 covers 17 residues. Trimming cost V 1 base and J 9 bases; bases outside gene matches: 10. For the CDR3, the DNA is TGCGCCAGCAGCCAAGTGGTACCCGGACTAGCGGGACCTGAGCAGTTCTTC. Translation gives CASSQVVPGLAGPEQFF.

The rearrangement joins TRBV7-3 to TRBJ1-3, with no clear D. Germline CDR1 and CDR2: SGHTA and FQGTGA. The V end was cut by 2 bases, the J end by 0 bases, with 11 bases between. The length of the CDR3 is 16 residues. CDR3 amino acids: CASSLGSLSSGNTIYF. CDR3 sequence (DNA): TGTGCCAGCAGCTTAGGCAGCCTGAGCTCTGGAAACACCATATATTTT.

This clonotype was seen ten or more times. The chain uses TRBV6-1 and TRBJ1-5; TRBD1 matches at 8 bases. The ends lost 3 bases at V and 5 bases at J; junction bases unmatched: 6. The CDR3 runs 15 residues. Germline loops: CDR1 MNHNS, CDR2 SASEGT. The CDR3 region has the DNA TGTGCCAGCAGTGAGATCGACAGGGGCGATCAGCCCCAGCATTTT. This codes for CASSEIDRGDQPQHF.

Written as DNA, the CDR3 is TGCAGCGTTGCCCTGACAGTAGGAGACACTGAAGCTTTCTTT. It codes for CSVALTVGDTEAFF. V is TRBV29-1 and J is TRBJ1-1; a possible D gene is TRBD1 (5 bases). CDR1 and CDR2 from the germline V gene are SQVTM and ANQGSEA. V lost 4 bases and J lost 3, with 15 bases in between. The CDR3 is 14 amino acids. Combining the CDR3 with reference TRBV29-1 and TRBJ1-1 gives the whole variable domain SAVISQKPSRDICQRGTSLTIQCQVDSQVTMMFWYRQQPGQSLTLIATANQGSEATYESGFVIDKFPISRPNLTFSTLTVSNMSPEDSSIYLCSVALTVGDTEAFFGQGTRLTVV.

V and J are TRBV4-1 and TRBJ1-1; TRBD1 might be the D (5 bases). The V gene lost 1 base and the J gene lost 5 bases, with 8 bases spanning the gap. The CDR3 extends over 13 amino acids. Germline V gene data show CDR1 as MGHRA and CDR2 as YSYEKL. The CDR3 nucleotides are TGCGCCAGCAGCCAAGTGGGGGTTACTGAAGCTTTCTTT. This encodes CASSQVGVTEAFF.

The sample holds many counts of this clonotype. The gene calls are TRBV7-9 and TRBJ2-7, with 13 bases identical to TRBD2. The V gene end was trimmed by 2 bases and the J gene end by 2 bases; junction bases not matched to a gene: 9. CDR1 is SEHNR, CDR2 FQNEAQ, per germline (reference sequence). The CDR3 runs to 18 residues. The CDR3 loop is CASSLRGTSGAGAYEQYF. The CDR3 nucleotides are TGTGCCAGCAGCTTACGAGGGACTAGCGGGGCGGGGGCCTACGAGCAGTACTTC.

This clonotype was picked up many times. The chain links TRBV20-1 to TRBJ1-5, with 8 bases lining up with TRBD1. The CDR3 contains 17 residues. V dropped 1 base and J dropped 2; count of bases not matched to a gene: 10. CDR1 and CDR2 (germline): DFQATT, SNEGSKA (reference sequence). CDR3 coding DNA: TGCAGTGCTAGAGTAACAGGGGGAGGGTTTGGCAATCAGCCCCAGCATTTT. Translation gives CSARVTGGGFGNQPQHF.

This clonotype came up a few times. The chain combines TRBV29-1 with TRBJ2-2; D uncertain. The CDR3 contains 11 residues. From germline, CDR1 is SQVTM and CDR2 ANQGSEA. V was cut by 4 bases and J by 6 bases, with 6 bases left in between. In nucleotides, the CDR3 is TGCAGCGTTGCAGCCCCCGGGGAGCTGTTTTTT. Protein product: CSVAAPGELFF.

V gene TRBV29-1 combines with J gene TRBJ1-2; D might be TRBD1 (5 bases). The V gene's germline CDR1 is SQVTM and CDR2 ANQGSEA. Trimming left V 1 base short and J 8 bases short, with 20 bases between. The CDR3 length is 15 residues. The CDR3 DNA reads as TGCAGCGTTGAAGGGGTTGCAGGGAAGGATTGGGGCTACACCTTC. It translates to CSVEGVAGKDWGYTF.